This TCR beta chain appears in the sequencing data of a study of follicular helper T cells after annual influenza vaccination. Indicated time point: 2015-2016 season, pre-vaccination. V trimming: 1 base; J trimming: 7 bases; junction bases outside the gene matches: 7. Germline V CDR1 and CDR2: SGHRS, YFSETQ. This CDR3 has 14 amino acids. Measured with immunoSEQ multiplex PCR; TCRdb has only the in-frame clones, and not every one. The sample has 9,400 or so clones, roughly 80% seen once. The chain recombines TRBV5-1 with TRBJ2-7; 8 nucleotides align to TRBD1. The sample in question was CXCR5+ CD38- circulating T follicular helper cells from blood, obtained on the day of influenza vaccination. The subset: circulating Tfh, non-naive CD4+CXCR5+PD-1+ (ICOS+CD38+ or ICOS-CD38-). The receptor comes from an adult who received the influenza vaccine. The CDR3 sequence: CASSLTGGVGEQYF. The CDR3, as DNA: TGCGCCAGCAGCTTGACAGGGGGAGTGGGAGAGCAGTACTTC.